This T cell receptor (beta chain) was sequenced for a study of lymphopenia after photon versus proton radiotherapy. Regarding the study as a whole: After the lymphocyte nadir, photon-treated repertoires showed oligoclonal expansion, especially of CD8+ Temra cells.

The germline CDR1 and CDR2 sequences are GTSNPN and SVGIG (reference sequence). V was cut by 0 bases and J by 0 bases, with 12 bases left in between. The CDR3 has 15 residues. The table came from immunoSEQ multiplex PCR; TCRdb's copy has only in-frame clones and leaves some out. This sample has around 160,000 clones, with 70% to 90% found just once. This clone has a single count. Its specificity is not known. The sequencing used peripheral blood, collected from a patient treated with photon-based radiotherapy. This TCR derives from a middle-aged man with gastric cancer. The chain employs TRBV30 and TRBJ2-7, with D hard to call. CDR3 in DNA: TGTGCCTGGAGTGTTGGACCGAAGAGCTCCTACGAGCAGTACTTC. This gives the protein CAWSVGPKSSYEQYF.